The following is a T cell receptor beta chain sequence with its context. The sample holds one count of this clone. Its antigen is currently not known. The sample holds no much larger clone one base away, and base qualities are not on file. The CDR3 goes from the cysteine to the phenylalanine over 14 residues. Only the CDR3 region is kept as DNA, spanning 42 bases read in frame from base 1. CDR1 SGHTA and CDR2 FQGTGA were looked up in the germline V gene. V trim: 5 bases; J trim: 6 bases; unmatched bases: 9. At one collaborating source in Seattle, patients were enrolled during active infection and were followed longitudinally through the course of disease. Collaborating institutions collected whole blood in K2EDTA tubes following their own protocols. For TCRbeta analysis, collaborators shipped samples as frozen whole blood, isolated PBMCs, or DNA extracted from either of those sample types. The source of the sample is a study of blood T cell repertoires in COVID-19 (dated by TCRdb to 2020 to 2022). Context from the whole study: The collaborator samples originated in the United States, Italy and Spain and spanned the acute and convalescent phases of COVID-19. The samples were drawn from two sources: the first 160 participants of the ongoing ImmuneRACE study, and 950 to 1,500 subjects contributed by 6 global collaborators. Where HLA class I and class II types were available, the types were taken from metadata supplied by the sample provider, not from assay-based typing. The prospective study material was composed of cDNA or gDNA derived from T cells, B-cell-depleted T cells, or PBMCs. Subjects who had been exposed to COVID-19, were actively infected with it, or had recovered from it provided the deeply sampled blood TCRbeta repertoires that made up the dataset. A de-identified subject ID, COVID-19 status, age in years and sex were almost always included in the sample metadata. The repertoires were made available in a free public database intended to serve as a resource for research on the immune response to SARS-CoV-2.

TCRbeta CDR3 regions were amplified from genomic DNA by means of the immunoSEQ Assay, a bias-controlled multiplex PCR. The authors processed their data as follows. The number of nucleated cells in each sample was estimated from the amplification of reference gene primers within the assay. To quantify the absolute abundance of each unique TCRbeta CDR3 rearrangement, sequence reads were collapsed and filtered. For each sample, productive Simpson clonality was calculated by taking the square root of Simpson's diversity index across productive rearrangements. TCRdb took over this immuneACCESS table, retaining in-frame rearrangements with V and J assigned. Such tables are incomplete; in checked studies, under half of the missing clones stem from an unresolved V gene, and the remainder is unexplained. The V and J calls and the clone size are those of that table, but D and trimming were determined from the DNA. The table for this sample lists around 150,000 clones; more than 75% of them were counted only once. The ten largest clones represent under 8.5% of the sample.

The paper as a whole reports these results and caveats: The amount of clinical and demographic metadata varied by source and participant and was provided uncurated.

The chain is encoded by TRBV7-3 joined to TRBJ2-7, with 8 bases matching TRBD2. Sequencing was carried out using peripheral blood. This sequence originates from a woman aged 55-70 years with COVID-19, enrolled during active disease. This receptor has the CDR3 CASSQDTSGGEQYF. The nucleotide sequence reads as follows: TGTGCCAGCAGCCAGGACACTAGCGGAGGCGAGCAGTACTTC.